A selection of T cell receptor beta chains follows, all from one sample in a study of shared clonotypes between healthy human individuals. Libraries were prepared by immunoSEQ multiplex PCR; TCRdb keeps only in-frame clonotypes and omits some of them. The repertoire consists of millions of clones, with about 92% occurring once and the leading ten covering more than 0.12%. The sample comprised naive CD4+ T cells sorted from blood. These receptor sequences come from a man younger than 35 in good health. Each CDR3 is given with its conserved first and last residue.

v_call	j_call	cdr3_aa
TRBV12-5	TRBJ1-4	CASSRGPREKLFF
TRBV18	TRBJ1-4	CASSPNRVPLNEKLFF
TRBV11-2	TRBJ2-7	CASSLGQGGSYEQYF
TRBV6-1	TRBJ1-2	CASSADRNYGYTF
TRBV6-6	TRBJ2-7	CASSRTTSGSEEQYF
TRBV11-2	TRBJ2-1	CASSAQGGTPGFF
TRBV19	TRBJ1-5	CASSKGAGQNQPQHF
TRBV5-1	TRBJ2-5	CASSWGLAGETQYF
TRBV11-3	TRBJ1-1	CASSASPEGITEAFF
TRBV2	TRBJ2-5	CASRAGTGGETQYF
TRBV10-3	TRBJ2-3	CAIRGRGALTDTQYF
TRBV6-5	TRBJ2-3	CASNPGGLGGDTQYF
TRBV6-5	TRBJ2-5	CASSYLAGDGETQYF
TRBV28	TRBJ1-2	CASSLNQGMNGYTF
TRBV5-1	TRBJ1-1	CASSRNPTLDTEAFF
TRBV4-3	TRBJ1-6	CASSQVGPLNSPLHF
TRBV7-9	TRBJ2-2	CASSLVGPSGRAGELFF
TRBV18	TRBJ2-5	CASSPSEETQYF
TRBV28	TRBJ1-5	CASGSLWNSNQPQHF
TRBV10-1	TRBJ2-7	CASSDPSAGVLEQYF
TRBV27	TRBJ2-3	CASSTQTSGNTQYF
TRBV7-2	TRBJ1-5	CASSVYNQPQHF
TRBV28	TRBJ1-5	CASSLSQYNQPQHF
TRBV25-1	TRBJ2-1	CASSEAGLGYNEQFF
TRBV30	TRBJ2-3	CAWSTGRADTQYF
TRBV7-9	TRBJ2-2	CASSPSGTGNTGELFF
TRBV7-9	TRBJ2-5	CASSKDGQETQYF
TRBV7-9	TRBJ2-5	CASTGEKTQYF
TRBV19	TRBJ2-5	CASSQGQETQYF